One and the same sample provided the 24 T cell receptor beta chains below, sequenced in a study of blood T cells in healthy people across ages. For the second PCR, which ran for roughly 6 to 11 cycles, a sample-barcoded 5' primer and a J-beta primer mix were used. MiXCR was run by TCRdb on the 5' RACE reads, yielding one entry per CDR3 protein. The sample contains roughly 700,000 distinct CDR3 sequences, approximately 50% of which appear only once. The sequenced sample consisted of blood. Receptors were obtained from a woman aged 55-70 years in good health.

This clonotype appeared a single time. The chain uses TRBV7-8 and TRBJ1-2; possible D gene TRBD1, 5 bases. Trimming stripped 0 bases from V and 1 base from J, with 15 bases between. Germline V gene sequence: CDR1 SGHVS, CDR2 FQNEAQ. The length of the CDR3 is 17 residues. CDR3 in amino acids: CASSLAGAQSINYGYTF. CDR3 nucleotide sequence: TGTGCCAGCAGCTTAGCTGGGGCACAGTCGATTAACTATGGCTACACCTTC.

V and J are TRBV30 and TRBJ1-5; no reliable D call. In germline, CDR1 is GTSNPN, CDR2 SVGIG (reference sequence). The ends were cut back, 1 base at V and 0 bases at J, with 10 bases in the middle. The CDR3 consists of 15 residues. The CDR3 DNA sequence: TGTGCCTGGAGTGCACCCCTACATAGCAATCAGCCCCAGCATTTT. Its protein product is CAWSAPLHSNQPQHF.

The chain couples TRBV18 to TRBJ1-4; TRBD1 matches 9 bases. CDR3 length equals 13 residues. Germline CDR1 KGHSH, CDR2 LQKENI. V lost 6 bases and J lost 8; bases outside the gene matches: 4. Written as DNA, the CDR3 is TGTGCCAGCTCCCGTGACAGGGGGGAAAAACTGTTTTTT. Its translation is CASSRDRGEKLFF.

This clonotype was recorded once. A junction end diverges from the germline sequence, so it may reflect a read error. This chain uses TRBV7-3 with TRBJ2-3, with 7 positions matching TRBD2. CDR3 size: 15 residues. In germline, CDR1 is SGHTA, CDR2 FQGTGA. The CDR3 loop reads CAGSQGGLGTVTQYF. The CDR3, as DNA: TGTGCCGGCAGCCAAGGAGGACTAGGTACCGTTACGCAGTATTTT.

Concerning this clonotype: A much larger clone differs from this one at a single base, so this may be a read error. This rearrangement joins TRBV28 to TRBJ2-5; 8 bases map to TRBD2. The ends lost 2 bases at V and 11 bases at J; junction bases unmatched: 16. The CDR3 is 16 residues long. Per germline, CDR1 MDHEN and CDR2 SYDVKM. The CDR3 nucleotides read TGTGCCAGCAGTTTAATAGCTACTAGCGGTTACAATGAGCAGTACTTC. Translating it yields CASSLIATSGYNEQYF.

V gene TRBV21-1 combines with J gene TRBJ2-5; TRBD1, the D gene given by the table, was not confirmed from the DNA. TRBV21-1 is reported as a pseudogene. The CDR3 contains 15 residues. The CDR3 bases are TGTGCCAGCAGCCCCCGGACGGGCCGTAGAGAGACCCAGTACTTC. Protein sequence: CASSPRTGRRETQYF.

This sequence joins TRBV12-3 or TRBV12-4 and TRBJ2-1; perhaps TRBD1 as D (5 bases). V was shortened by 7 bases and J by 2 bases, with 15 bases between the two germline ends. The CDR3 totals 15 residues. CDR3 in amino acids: CASKGLGKPYNEQFF. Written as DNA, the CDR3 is TGTGCCAGCAAGGGGTTGGGAAAACCCTACAATGAGCAGTTCTTC.

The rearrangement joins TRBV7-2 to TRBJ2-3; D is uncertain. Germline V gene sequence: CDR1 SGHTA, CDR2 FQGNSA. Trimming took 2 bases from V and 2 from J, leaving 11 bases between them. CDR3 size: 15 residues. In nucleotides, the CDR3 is TGTGCCAGCAGCTTAAATTCGGCCAACACAGATACGCAGTATTTT. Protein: CASSLNSANTDTQYF.

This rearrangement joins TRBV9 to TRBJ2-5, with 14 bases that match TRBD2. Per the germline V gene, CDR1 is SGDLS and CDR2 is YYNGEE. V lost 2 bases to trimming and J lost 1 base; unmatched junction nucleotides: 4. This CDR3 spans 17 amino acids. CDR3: CASSVGTSGRRQETQYF. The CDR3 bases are TGTGCCAGCAGCGTGGGGACTAGCGGGAGACGCCAAGAGACCCAGTACTTC. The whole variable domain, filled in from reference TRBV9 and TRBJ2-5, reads DSGVTQTPKHLITATGQRVTLRCSPRSGDLSVYWYQQSLDQGLQFLIQYYNGEERAKGNILERFSAQQFPDLHSELNLSSLELGDSALYFCASSVGTSGRRQETQYFGPGTRLLVL.

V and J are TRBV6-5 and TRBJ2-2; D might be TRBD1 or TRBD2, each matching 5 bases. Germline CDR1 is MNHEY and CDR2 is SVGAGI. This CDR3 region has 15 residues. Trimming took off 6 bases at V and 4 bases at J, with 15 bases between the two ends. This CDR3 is CASSLNRDGTGELFF. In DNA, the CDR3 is TGTGCCAGCAGCTTAAACCGGGACGGCACCGGGGAGCTGTTTTTT.

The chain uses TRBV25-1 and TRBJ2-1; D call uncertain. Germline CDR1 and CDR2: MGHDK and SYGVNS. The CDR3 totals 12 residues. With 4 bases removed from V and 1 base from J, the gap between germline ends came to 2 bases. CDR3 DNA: TGTGCCAGCAGTGGTTCCTACAATGAGCAGTTCTTC. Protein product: CASSGSYNEQFF.

CDR3 DNA: TGTGCCAGCAGCCGCCGGGGACGGTGGAACACTGAAGCTTTCTTT. It yields the protein CASSRRGRWNTEAFF. The chain employs TRBV7-9 and TRBJ1-1, with D maybe TRBD1 (5 bases). Per germline, CDR1 SEHNR and CDR2 FQNEAQ (reference sequence). Trimming pared 5 bases from V and 1 base from J, leaving 14 bases between. This CDR3 comprises 15 residues.

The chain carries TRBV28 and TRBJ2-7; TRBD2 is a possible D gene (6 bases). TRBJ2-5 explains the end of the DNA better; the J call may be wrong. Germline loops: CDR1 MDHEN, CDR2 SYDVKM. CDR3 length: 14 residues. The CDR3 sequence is CASSLFGRLGTQYF. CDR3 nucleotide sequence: TGTGCCAGCAGTCTATTCGGGAGACTCGGGACCCAGTACTTC.

Here the CDR3 reads CASSSSWRNEQFF. As DNA, the CDR3 is TGTGCCAGCAGCTCCTCCTGGCGTAATGAGCAGTTCTTC. The rearrangement uses TRBV7-3 and TRBJ2-1; D gene uncertain. With 4 bases removed from V and 7 bases from J, the gap between germline ends came to 11 bases. Looked up from germline, CDR1 is SGHTA and CDR2 is FQGTGA. The CDR3 is 13 amino acids.

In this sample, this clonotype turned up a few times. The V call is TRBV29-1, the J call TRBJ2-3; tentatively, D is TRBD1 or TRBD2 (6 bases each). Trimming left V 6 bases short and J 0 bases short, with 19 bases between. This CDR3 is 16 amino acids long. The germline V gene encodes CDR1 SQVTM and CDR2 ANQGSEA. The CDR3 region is CSVEGGPGISTDTQYF. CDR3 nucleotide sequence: TGCAGCGTGGAGGGGGGCCCCGGGATAAGCACAGATACGCAGTATTTT.

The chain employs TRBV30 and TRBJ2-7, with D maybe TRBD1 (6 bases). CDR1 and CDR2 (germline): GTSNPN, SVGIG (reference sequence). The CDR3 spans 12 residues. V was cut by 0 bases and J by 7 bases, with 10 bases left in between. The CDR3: CAWSVSQGEQYF. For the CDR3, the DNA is TGTGCCTGGAGTGTATCACAGGGAGAGCAGTACTTC.

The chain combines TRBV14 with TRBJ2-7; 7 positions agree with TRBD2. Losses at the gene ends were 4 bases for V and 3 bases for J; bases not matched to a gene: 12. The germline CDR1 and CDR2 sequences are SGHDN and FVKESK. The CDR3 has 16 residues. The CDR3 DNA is TGTGCCAGCAGCCGATCTTCTAGCGGTTCCTTCTACGAGCAGTACTTC. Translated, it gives CASSRSSSGSFYEQYF.

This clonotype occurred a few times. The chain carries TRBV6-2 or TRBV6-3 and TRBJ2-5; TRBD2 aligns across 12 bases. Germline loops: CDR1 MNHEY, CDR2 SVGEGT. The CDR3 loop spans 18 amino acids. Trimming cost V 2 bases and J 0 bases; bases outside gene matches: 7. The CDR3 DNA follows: TGTGCCAGCAGTTACATCCTAGCGGGAGGGGCATACCAAGAGACCCAGTACTTC. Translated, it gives CASSYILAGGAYQETQYF.

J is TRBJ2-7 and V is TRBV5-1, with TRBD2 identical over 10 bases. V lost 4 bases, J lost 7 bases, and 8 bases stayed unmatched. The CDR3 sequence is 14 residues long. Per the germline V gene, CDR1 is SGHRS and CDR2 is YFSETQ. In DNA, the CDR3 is TGCGCCAGCAGCACTCCTAGCGGGAGTCGTGAGCAGTACTTC. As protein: CASSTPSGSREQYF. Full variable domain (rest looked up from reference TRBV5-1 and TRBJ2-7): KAGVTQTPRYLIKTRGQQVTLSCSPISGHRSVSWYQQTPGQGLQFLFEYFSETQRNKGNFPGRFSGRQFSNSRSEMNVSTLELGDSALYLCASSTPSGSREQYFGPGTRLTVT.

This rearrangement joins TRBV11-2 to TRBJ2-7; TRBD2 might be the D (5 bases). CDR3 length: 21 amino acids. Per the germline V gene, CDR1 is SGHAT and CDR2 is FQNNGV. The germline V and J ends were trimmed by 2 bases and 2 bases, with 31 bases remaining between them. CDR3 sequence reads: CASSLPRSAGLRTRLTYEQYF. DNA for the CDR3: TGTGCCAGCAGCTTACCTCGTTCGGCGGGCCTAAGAACGAGGTTGACCTACGAGCAGTACTTC. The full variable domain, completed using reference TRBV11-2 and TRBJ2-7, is EAGVAQSPRYKIIEKRQSVAFWCNPISGHATLYWYQQILGQGPKLLIQFQNNGVVDDSQLPKDRFSAERLKGVDSTLKIQPAKLEDSAVYLCASSLPRSAGLRTRLTYEQYFGPGTRLTVT.

The CDR3 DNA is TGTGCCAGCAGCTTAAGGATGTATAGGGATGAAGAGACCCAGTACTTC. It yields the protein CASSLRMYRDEETQYF. The V and J genes are TRBV7-6 and TRBJ2-7; D is unresolved. TRBJ2-5 explains the end of the DNA better; the J call may be wrong. The CDR3 runs to 16 residues. The V gene's germline CDR1 is SGHVS and CDR2 FNYEAQ.

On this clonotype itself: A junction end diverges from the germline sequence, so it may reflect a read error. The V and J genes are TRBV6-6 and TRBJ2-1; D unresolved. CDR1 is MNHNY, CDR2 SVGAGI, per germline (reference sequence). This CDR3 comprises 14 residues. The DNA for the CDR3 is TGTGCCAGCAGTCCGGGCCCAGATAGATTTGAGGAGTTCTTC. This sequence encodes CASSPGPDRFEEFF.

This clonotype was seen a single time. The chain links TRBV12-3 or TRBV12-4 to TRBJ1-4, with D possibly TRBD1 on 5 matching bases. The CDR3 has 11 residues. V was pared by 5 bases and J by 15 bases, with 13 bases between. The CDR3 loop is CASSPGVGVFF. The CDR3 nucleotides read TGTGCCAGCAGTCCGGGGGTAGGAGTGTTTTTT.

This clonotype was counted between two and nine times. CDR3 sequence (DNA): TGCAGTGCTAGAAAGGGCTCAAATGAGCAGTTCTTC. Translating gives CSARKGSNEQFF. The V and J genes are TRBV20-1 and TRBJ2-1; D uncertain. This CDR3 has 12 amino acids. V lost 2 bases and J lost 7, with 9 bases in between. Germline values: CDR1 DFQATT, CDR2 SNEGSKA (reference sequence).